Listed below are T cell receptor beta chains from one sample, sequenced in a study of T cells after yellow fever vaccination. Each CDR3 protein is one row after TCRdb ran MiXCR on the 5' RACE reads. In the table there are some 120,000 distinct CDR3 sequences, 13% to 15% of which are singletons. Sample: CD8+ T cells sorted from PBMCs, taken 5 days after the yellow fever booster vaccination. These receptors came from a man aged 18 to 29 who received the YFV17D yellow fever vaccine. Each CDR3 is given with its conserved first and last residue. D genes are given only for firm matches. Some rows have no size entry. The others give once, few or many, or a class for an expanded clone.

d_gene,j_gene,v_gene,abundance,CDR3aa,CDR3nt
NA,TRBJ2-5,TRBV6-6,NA,CASSHARAEQETQYF,TGTGCCAGCAGCCACGCCCGGGCAGAGCAAGAGACCCAGTACTTC
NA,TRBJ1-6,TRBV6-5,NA,CASKLGPGSPLHF,TGTGCCAGCAAACTGGGTCCTGGTTCACCCCTCCACTTT
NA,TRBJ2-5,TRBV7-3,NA,CASSLVGNDQETQYF,TGTGCCAGCAGCTTAGTAGGAAACGATCAAGAGACCCAGTACTTC
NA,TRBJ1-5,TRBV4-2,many,CASSQEGMGNQPQHF,TGTGCCAGCAGCCAGGAGGGGATGGGCAATCAGCCCCAGCATTTT
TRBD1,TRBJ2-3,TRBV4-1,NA,CASSPAPGGPTDTQYF,TGCGCCAGCAGCCCGGCTCCAGGGGGCCCCACAGATACGCAGTATTTT
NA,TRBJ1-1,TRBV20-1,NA,CSARDGKGLVDTEAFF,TGCAGTGCTAGAGACGGGAAAGGGCTGGTAGACACTGAAGCTTTCTTT
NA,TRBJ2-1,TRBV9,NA,CASSDPYEQFF,TGTGCCAGCAGCGACCCCTATGAGCAGTTCTTC
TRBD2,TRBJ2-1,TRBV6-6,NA,CASSYSRRGEDNEQFF,TGTGCCAGCAGTTACTCGAGGCGGGGGGAGGATAATGAGCAGTTCTTC
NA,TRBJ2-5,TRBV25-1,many,CASSEIIRQGGETQYF,TGTGCCAGCAGTGAAATTATCCGCCAAGGGGGGGAGACCCAGTACTTC
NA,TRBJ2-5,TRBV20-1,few,CSAPLGFGGPLETQYF,TGCAGTGCGCCGTTGGGGTTCGGGGGCCCCTTAGAGACCCAGTACTTC
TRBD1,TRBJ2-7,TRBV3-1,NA,CASSPLGTGDSYEQYF,TGTGCCAGCAGCCCACTCGGGACAGGGGACTCCTACGAGCAGTACTTC
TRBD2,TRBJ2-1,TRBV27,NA,CASSLTTSGGGNEQFF,TGTGCCAGCAGTTTAACGACTAGCGGGGGAGGTAATGAGCAGTTCTTC
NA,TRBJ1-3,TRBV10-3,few,CAIRSGSGNTIYF,TGTGCCATCAGATCAGGGTCTGGAAACACCATATATTTT
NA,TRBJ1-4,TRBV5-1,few,CASRKAGRDEKLFF,TGCGCCAGCCGTAAGGCCGGGAGGGATGAAAAACTGTTTTTT
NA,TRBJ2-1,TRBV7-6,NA,CASSQDRIQTEQFF,TGTGCCAGCAGCCAGGACAGAATACAAACTGAGCAGTTCTTC
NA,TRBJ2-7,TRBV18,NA,CASSTDPGPYEQYF,TGTGCCAGCTCCACTGATCCGGGCCCCTACGAGCAGTACTTC
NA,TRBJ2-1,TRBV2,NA,CARDTAAQNNEQFF,TGTGCCAGAGATACAGCCGCCCAAAACAATGAGCAGTTCTTC
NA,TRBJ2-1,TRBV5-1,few,CASSFGNREQFF,TGCGCCAGCAGCTTCGGTAATCGTGAGCAGTTCTTC
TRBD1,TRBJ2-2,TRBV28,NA,CASSSVGTGGNTGELFF,TGTGCCAGCAGCTCTGTTGGGACAGGGGGAAACACCGGGGAGCTGTTTTTT
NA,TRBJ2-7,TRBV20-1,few,CSASKGLWTREQYF,TGCAGTGCTAGTAAGGGGCTGTGGACGCGTGAGCAGTACTTC
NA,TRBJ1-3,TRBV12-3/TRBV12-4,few,CASSVTANSGNTIYF,TGTGCCAGCAGTGTAACAGCTAACTCTGGAAACACCATATATTTT
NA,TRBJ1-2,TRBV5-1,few,CASSISLADGYTF,TGCGCCAGCTCTATTTCCCTGGCGGATGGCTACACCTTC
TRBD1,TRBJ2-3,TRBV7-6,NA,CASSFLPRQGADTQYF,TGTGCCAGCAGCTTCTTACCACGACAGGGCGCAGATACGCAGTATTTT
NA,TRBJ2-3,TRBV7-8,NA,CASSLHNPSAYTDTQYF,TGTGCCAGCAGCTTACACAACCCGTCTGCCTACACAGATACGCAGTATTTT
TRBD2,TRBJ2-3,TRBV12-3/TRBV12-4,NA,CASSGGLATDTQYF,TGTGCCAGCAGCGGGGGACTAGCGACAGATACGCAGTATTTT
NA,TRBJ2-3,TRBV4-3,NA,CASSQRIRDGDTQYF,TGCGCCAGCAGCCAAAGGATCAGGGACGGAGATACGCAGTATTTT
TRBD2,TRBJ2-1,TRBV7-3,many,CASSLTMGLAGEGMGDEQFF,TGTGCCAGCAGCTTAACCATGGGACTAGCGGGGGAGGGCATGGGAGATGAGCAGTTCTTC
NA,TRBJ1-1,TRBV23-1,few,CASSQRRRAPYTNTEAFF,TGCGCCAGCAGTCAACGCAGAAGGGCGCCGTATACGAACACTGAAGCTTTCTTT
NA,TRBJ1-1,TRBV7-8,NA,CASSLWGRVPEAFF,TGTGCCAGCAGCTTATGGGGCAGGGTCCCTGAAGCTTTCTTT
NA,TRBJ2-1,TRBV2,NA,CASSEGLGVYNEQFF,TGTGCCAGCAGTGAAGGGCTAGGGGTGTACAATGAGCAGTTCTTC
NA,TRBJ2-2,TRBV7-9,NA,CASSCCLSGELFF,TGTGCCAGCAGCTGCTGTCTGTCCGGGGAGCTGTTTTTT
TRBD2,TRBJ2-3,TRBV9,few,CASSAGTSGTDTQYF,TGTGCCAGCAGCGCCGGGACTAGCGGCACAGATACGCAGTATTTT
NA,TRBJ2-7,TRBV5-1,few,CASSSGPNYEQYF,TGCGCCAGCAGCTCGGGACCGAACTACGAGCAGTACTTC
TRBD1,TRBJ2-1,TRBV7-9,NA,CASSSGTGGSYNEQFF,TGTGCCAGCAGTTCCGGGACAGGGGGCTCCTACAATGAGCAGTTCTTC
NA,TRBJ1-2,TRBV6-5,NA,CASSLPGGSDYTF,TGTGCCAGCAGTTTACCCGGAGGGTCGGACTACACCTTC
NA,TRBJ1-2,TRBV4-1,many,CASSQDPGGFYGYTF,TGCGCCAGCAGCCAAGACCCAGGTGGCTTCTATGGCTACACCTTC
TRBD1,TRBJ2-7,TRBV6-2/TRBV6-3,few,CASSPRGTGYEQYF,TGTGCCAGCTCGCCCCGTGGGACAGGCTACGAGCAGTACTTC
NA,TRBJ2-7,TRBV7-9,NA,CASSSGDRREQYF,TGTGCCAGCAGCTCCGGAGATCGGAGGGAGCAGTACTTC